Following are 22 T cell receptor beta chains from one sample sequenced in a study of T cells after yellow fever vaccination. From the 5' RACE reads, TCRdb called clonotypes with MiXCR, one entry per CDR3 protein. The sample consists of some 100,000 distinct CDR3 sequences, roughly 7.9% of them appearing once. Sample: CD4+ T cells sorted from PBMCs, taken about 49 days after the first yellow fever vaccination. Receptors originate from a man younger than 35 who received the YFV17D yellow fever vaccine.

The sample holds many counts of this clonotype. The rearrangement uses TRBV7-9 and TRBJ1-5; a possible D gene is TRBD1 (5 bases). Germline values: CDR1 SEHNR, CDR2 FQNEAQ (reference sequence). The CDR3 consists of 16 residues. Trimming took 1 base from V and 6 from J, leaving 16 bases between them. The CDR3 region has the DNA TGTGCCAGCAGCTTAGTGGGCAGAGGGGTAAGTCAGCCCCAGCATTTT. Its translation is CASSLVGRGVSQPQHF.

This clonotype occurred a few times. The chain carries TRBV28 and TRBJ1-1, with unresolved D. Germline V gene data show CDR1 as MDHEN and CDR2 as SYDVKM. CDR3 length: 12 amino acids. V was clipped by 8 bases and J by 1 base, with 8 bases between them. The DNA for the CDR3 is TGTGCCAGCGCCTGGGGGAACACTGAAGCTTTCTTT. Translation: CASAWGNTEAFF. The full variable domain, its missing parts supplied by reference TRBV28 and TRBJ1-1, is DVKVTQSSRYLVKRTGEKVFLECVQDMDHENMFWYRQDPGLGLRLIYFSYDVKMKEKGDIPEGYSVSREKKERFSLILESASTNQTSMYLCASAWGNTEAFFGQGTRLTVV.

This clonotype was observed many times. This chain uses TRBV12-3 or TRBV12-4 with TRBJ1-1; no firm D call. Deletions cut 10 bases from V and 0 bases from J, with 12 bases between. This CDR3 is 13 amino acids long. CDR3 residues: CATAMGMNTEAFF. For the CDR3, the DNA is TGTGCCACAGCTATGGGGATGAACACTGAAGCTTTCTTT.

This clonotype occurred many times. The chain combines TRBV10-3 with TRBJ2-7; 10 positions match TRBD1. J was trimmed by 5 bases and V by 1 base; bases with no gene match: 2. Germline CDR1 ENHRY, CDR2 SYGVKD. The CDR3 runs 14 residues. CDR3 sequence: CAISEWTGGDEQYF. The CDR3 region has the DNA TGTGCCATCAGTGAGTGGACAGGGGGGGACGAGCAGTACTTC.

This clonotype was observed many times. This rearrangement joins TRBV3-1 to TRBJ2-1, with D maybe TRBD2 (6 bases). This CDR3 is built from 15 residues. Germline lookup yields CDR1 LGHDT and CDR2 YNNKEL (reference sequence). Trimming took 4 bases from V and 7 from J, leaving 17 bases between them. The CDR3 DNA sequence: TGTGCCAGCAGCCCCCCCGGGACTTCCTTAAATGAGCAGTTCTTC. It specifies CASSPPGTSLNEQFF.

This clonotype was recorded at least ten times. This chain's CDR3 is CASSLSEADTQYF. In DNA form, the CDR3 reads TGTGCCAGCAGCTTATCGGAGGCAGATACGCAGTATTTT. The V and J genes are TRBV7-3 and TRBJ2-3; perhaps TRBD2 as D (5 bases). The CDR3 covers 13 residues. Trimming took 2 bases from V and 4 from J, leaving 7 bases between them. Per germline, CDR1 SGHTA and CDR2 FQGTGA.

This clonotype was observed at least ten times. The CDR3 spells CASSQPGTGGFNEQYF. For the CDR3, the DNA is TGTGCCAGTAGTCAGCCGGGGACAGGGGGCTTCAACGAGCAGTACTTC. The chain is built from TRBV19 and TRBJ2-7; 12 bases agree with TRBD1. The V gene's germline CDR1 is LNHDA and CDR2 SQIVND (reference sequence). This CDR3 is built from 16 residues. V lost 5 bases to trimming and J lost 5 bases; unmatched junction nucleotides: 10.

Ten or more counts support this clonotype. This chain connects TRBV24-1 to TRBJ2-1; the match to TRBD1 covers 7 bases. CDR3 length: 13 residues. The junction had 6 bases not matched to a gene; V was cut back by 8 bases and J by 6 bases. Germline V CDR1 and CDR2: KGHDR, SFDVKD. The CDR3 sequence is CATTRGPGNEQFF. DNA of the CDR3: TGTGCCACCACGAGGGGGCCGGGCAATGAGCAGTTCTTC.

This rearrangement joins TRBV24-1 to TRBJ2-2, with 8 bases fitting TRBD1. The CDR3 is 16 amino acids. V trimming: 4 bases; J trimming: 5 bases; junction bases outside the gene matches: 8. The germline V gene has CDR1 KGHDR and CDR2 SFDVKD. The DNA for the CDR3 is TGTGCCACCAGTGACACCGGACAGGGTGTTACCGGGGAGCTGTTTTTT. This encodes CATSDTGQGVTGELFF.

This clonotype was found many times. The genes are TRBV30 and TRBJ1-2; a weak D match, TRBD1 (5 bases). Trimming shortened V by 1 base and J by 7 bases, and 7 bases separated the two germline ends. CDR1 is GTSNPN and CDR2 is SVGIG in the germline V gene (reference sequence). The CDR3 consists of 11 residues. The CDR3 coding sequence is TGTGCCTGGAGTGGCGGGGCTGGCTACACCTTC. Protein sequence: CAWSGGAGYTF.

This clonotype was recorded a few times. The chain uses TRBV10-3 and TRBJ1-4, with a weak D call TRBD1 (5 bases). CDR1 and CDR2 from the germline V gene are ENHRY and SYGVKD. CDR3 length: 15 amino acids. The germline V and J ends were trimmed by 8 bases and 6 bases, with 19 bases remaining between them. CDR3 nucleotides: TGTGCCATCGCACCCGACGACAGCAAATATGAAAAACTGTTTTTT. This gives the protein CAIAPDDSKYEKLFF.

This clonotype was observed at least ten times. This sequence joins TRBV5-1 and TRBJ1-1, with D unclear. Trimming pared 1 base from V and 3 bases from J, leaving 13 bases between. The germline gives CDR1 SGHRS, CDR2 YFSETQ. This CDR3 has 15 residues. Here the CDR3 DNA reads TGCGCCAGCAGCTTGCAAGGACGCCGGGACACTGAAGCTTTCTTT. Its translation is CASSLQGRRDTEAFF.

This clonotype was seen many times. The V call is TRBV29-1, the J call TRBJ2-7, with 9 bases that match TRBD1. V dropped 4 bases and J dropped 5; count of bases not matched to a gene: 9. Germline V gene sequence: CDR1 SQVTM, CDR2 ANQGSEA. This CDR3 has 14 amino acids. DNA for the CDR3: TGCAGCGTTGGTAAACCGGGACAGGGAAACGAGCAGTACTTC. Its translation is CSVGKPGQGNEQYF.

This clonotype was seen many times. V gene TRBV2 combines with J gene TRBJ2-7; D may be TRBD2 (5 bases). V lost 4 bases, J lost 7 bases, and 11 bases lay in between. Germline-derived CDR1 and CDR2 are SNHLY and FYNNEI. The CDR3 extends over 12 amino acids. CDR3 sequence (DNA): TGTGCCAGCAGTGCCAGGCGGAGGGAGCAGTACTTC. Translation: CASSARRREQYF.

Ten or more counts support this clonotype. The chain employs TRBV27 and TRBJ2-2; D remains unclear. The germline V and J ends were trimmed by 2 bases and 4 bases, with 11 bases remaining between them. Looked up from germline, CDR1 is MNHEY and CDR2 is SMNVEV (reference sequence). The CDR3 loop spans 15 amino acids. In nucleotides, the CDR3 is TGTGCCAGCAGTTTAATGGGTCCCGGCACCGGGGAGCTGTTTTTT. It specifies CASSLMGPGTGELFF.

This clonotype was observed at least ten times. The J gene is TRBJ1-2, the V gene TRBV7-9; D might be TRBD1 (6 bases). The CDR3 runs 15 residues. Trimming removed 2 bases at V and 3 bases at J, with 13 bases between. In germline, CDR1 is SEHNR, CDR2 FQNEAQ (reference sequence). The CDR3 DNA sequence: TGTGCCAGCAGCTTACGATCCGGGGGCGACTATGGCTACACCTTC. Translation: CASSLRSGGDYGYTF.

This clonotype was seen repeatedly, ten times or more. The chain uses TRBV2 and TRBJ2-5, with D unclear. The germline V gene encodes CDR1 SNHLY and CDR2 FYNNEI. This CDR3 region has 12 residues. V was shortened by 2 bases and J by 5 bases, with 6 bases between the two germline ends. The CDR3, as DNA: TGTGCCAGCAGTGAACTAGTGGAGACCCAGTACTTC. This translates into CASSELVETQYF.

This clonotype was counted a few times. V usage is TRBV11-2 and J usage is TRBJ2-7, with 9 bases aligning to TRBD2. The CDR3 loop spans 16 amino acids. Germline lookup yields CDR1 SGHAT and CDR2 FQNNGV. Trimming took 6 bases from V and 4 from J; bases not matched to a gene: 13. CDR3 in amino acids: CASRRSASGALYEQYF. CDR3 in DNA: TGTGCCAGCAGACGTTCGGCTAGCGGGGCCTTATACGAGCAGTACTTC. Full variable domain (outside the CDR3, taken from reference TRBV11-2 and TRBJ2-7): EAGVAQSPRYKIIEKRQSVAFWCNPISGHATLYWYQQILGQGPKLLIQFQNNGVVDDSQLPKDRFSAERLKGVDSTLKIQPAKLEDSAVYLCASRRSASGALYEQYFGPGTRLTVT.

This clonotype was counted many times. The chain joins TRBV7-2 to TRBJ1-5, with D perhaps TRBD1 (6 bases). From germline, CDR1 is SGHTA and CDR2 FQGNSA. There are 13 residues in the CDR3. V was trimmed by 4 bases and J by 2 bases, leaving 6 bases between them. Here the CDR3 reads CASSYRGNQPQHF. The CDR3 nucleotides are TGTGCCAGCAGCTACAGGGGCAATCAGCCCCAGCATTTT.

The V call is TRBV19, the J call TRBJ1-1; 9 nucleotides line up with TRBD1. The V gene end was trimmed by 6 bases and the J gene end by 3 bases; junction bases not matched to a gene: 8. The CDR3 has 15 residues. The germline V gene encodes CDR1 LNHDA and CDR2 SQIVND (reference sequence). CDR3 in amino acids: CASRTRTGDDTEAFF. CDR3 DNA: TGTGCCAGTAGAACCCGGACAGGGGATGACACTGAAGCTTTCTTT.

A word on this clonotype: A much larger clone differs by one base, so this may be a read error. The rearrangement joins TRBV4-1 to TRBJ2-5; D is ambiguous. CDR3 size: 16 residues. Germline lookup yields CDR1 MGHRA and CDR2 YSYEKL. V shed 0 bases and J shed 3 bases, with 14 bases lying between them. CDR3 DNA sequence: TGCGCCAGCAGCCAAGACATTCGGCAAAGGGAAGAGACCCAGTACTTC. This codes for CASSQDIRQREETQYF.

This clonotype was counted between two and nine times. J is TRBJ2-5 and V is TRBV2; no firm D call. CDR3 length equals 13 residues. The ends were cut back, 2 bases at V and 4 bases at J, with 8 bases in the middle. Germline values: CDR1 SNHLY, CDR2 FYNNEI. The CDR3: CASSEQKAETQYF. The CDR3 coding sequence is TGTGCCAGCAGTGAACAAAAGGCAGAGACCCAGTACTTC.